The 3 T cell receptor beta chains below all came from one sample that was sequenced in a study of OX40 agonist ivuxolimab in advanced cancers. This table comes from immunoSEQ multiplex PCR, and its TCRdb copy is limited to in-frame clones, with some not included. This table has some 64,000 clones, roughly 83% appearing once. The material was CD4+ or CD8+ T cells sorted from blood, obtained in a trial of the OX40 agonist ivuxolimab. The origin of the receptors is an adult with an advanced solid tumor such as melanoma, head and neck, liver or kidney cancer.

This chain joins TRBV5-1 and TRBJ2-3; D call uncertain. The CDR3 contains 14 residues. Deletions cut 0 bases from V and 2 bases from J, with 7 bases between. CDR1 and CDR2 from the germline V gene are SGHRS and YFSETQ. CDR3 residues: CASSLGTPTDTQYF. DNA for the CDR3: TGCGCCAGCAGCTTGGGTACCCCCACAGATACGCAGTATTTT. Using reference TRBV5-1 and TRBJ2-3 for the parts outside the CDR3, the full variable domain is KAGVTQTPRYLIKTRGQQVTLSCSPISGHRSVSWYQQTPGQGLQFLFEYFSETQRNKGNFPGRFSGRQFSNSRSEMNVSTLELGDSALYLCASSLGTPTDTQYFGPGTRLTVL.

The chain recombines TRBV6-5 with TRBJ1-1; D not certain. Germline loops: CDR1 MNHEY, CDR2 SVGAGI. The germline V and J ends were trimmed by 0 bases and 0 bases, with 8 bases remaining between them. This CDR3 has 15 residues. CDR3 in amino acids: CASSYSAALNTEAFF. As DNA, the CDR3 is TGTGCCAGCAGTTACTCGGCAGCCTTGAACACTGAAGCTTTCTTT.

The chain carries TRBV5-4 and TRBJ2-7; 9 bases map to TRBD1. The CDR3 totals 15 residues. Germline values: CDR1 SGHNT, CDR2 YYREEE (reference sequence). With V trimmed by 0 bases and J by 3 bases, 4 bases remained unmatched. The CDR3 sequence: CASSLGGQGLYEQYF. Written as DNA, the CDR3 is TGTGCCAGCAGCTTGGGGGGACAGGGCCTCTACGAGCAGTACTTC.